The present T cell receptor (beta chain) was sequenced within a study of regulatory and conventional T cells in RAG deficiency. The data were produced by immunoSEQ multiplex PCR, yet TCRdb's version contains in-frame clones alone and is incomplete. This table holds roughly 29,000 clones, about 95% found once. With respect to this clone: Its specificity is unknown.

General study results and limits: Omenn CD25-high CD127-low cells may be activated cells, not true Tregs. RAG-deficient patients showed markedly lower Shannon entropy and higher Simpson indices than control T-cell subsets. Patient subsets had shorter CDR3s; Omenn Treg-Tconv overlap exceeded 90%.

Conventional CD4+ T cells were sorted from blood as CD25-low CD127-high cells. Germline CDR1 LNHDA, CDR2 SQIVND (reference sequence). The CDR3 contains 16 residues. Between the trimmed V and J ends, which lost 1 base and 1 base, there was a span of 11 bases. The data were also submitted as part of a second study, on regulatory T cells. That report adds: The primer mix had 52 TRBV and 13 TRBJ primers.

The chain carries TRBV19 and TRBJ1-5; D remains ambiguous. Material for sequencing was CD25- CD4+ T cells sorted from blood. The source is a human donor in good health. The CDR3 sequence: CASSIGAGRSNQPQHF. The CDR3, as DNA: TGTGCCAGTAGTATAGGGGCAGGAAGAAGCAATCAGCCCCAGCATTTT.